Below, 21 T cell receptor beta chains from the same sample are listed, as sequenced in a study of regulatory dendritic cells for organ transplantation (dated by TCRdb to the late 2010s). Libraries were constructed by the immunoSEQ multiplex PCR assay. The clones in this table, taken by TCRdb from immuneACCESS, are in-frame only. Not every clone is retained; where verified, under half of the shortfall comes from an unresolved V gene, and the cause of the rest is unknown. The sample table contains 12,000 or so clones; only one count was recorded for roughly 70% of them. The ten largest clones capture approximately 20% of the sample. Sequenced material: memory CD8+ T cells from blood. The intended sense of this specimen's cell subset or site label: CD45RO+ memory T cells. All receptors come from a human donor in good health.

The chain recombines TRBV4-2 with TRBJ1-5; D is possibly TRBD1 (5 bases). Germline values: CDR1 LGHNA, CDR2 YNFKEQ. The V end was cut by 0 bases, the J end by 1 base, with 7 bases between. The CDR3 contains 15 residues. CDR3 in DNA: TGTGCCAGCAGCCAAGAATGGGACAGCAATCAGCCCCAGCATTTT. Protein product: CASSQEWDSNQPQHF.

This clone was found a few times. This chain links TRBV30 with TRBJ1-1, with no clear D. Germline V CDR1 and CDR2: GTSNPN, SVGIG (reference sequence). V lost 1 base and J lost 1, with 7 bases in between. The CDR3 has 13 residues. The CDR3 sequence: CAWSGAGNTEAFF. As DNA, the CDR3 is TGTGCCTGGAGTGGGGCAGGGAACACTGAAGCTTTCTTT.

By sample fraction, this clone is medium-sized. This chain uses TRBV11-2 with TRBJ1-1; maybe TRBD1 (6 bases). The CDR3 length is 14 residues. The germline V gene has CDR1 SGHAT and CDR2 FQNNGV. Trimming stripped 5 bases from V and 11 bases from J, with 21 bases between. The CDR3 bases are TGTGCCAGCAGCCTCGCCCTGGGCGGGGGCTTTGCTTTCTTT. It yields the protein CASSLALGGGFAFF.

The V and J genes are TRBV27 and TRBJ1-2, with D perhaps TRBD1 (6 bases). The CDR3 covers 17 residues. The V end lost 4 bases, the J end lost 4 bases, and 22 bases lay between the germline ends. Germline values: CDR1 MNHEY, CDR2 SMNVEV (reference sequence). In nucleotides, the CDR3 is TGTGCCAGCAGTTCCTCGGGGCAGGGGAAGAGGATCTATGGCTACACCTTC. Translating gives CASSSSGQGKRIYGYTF.

The chain links TRBV19 to TRBJ2-7; 7 bases line up with TRBD2. With V trimmed by 6 bases and J by 2 bases, 1 base remained unmatched. There are 12 residues in the CDR3. CDR1 is LNHDA, CDR2 SQIVND, per germline (reference sequence). The CDR3 loop is CASRGTTYEQYF. The CDR3 DNA reads as TGTGCCAGTAGGGGGACTACCTACGAGCAGTACTTC. The variable domain in full, completed from reference TRBV19 and TRBJ2-7, reads DGGITQSPKYLFRKEGQNVTLSCEQNLNHDAMYWYRQDPGQGLRLIYYSQIVNDFQKGDIAEGYSVSREKKESFPLTVTSAQKNPTAFYLCASRGTTYEQYFGPGTRLTVT.

This chain joins TRBV27 and TRBJ2-7; D is undetermined. From germline, CDR1 is MNHEY and CDR2 SMNVEV (reference sequence). The CDR3 runs 15 residues. Trimming removed 0 bases from V and 2 bases from J, with 11 bases in between. The CDR3 loop reads CASSLSLGETYEQYF. In DNA form, the CDR3 reads TGTGCCAGCAGTTTATCCCTGGGCGAGACCTACGAGCAGTACTTC.

The genes are TRBV9 and TRBJ2-5, with 14 bases fitting TRBD2. V lost 4 bases to trimming and J lost 5 bases; unmatched junction nucleotides: 7. This CDR3 spans 16 amino acids. CDR1 SGDLS and CDR2 YYNGEE come from the germline V gene. The CDR3 region is CASSLGLAGGWETQYF. The CDR3 coding sequence is TGTGCCAGCAGCCTCGGACTAGCGGGGGGTTGGGAGACCCAGTACTTC.

V and J are TRBV4-1 and TRBJ2-7; TRBD1 aligns across 8 bases. V was pared by 8 bases and J by 3 bases, with 15 bases of the junction left unmatched. CDR1 MGHRA and CDR2 YSYEKL come from the germline V gene. The CDR3 is 16 amino acids. The CDR3 region has the DNA TGCGCCAGCCGAGCCAGCAGGACAGGGCTTAGCTACGAGCAGTACTTC. Residues: CASRASRTGLSYEQYF.

The chain couples TRBV7-8 to TRBJ2-2; 7 nucleotides align to TRBD2. Losses at the gene ends were 2 bases for V and 4 bases for J; bases not matched to a gene: 10. Germline loops: CDR1 SGHVS, CDR2 FQNEAQ. This CDR3 is 17 amino acids long. DNA for the CDR3: TGTGCCAGCAGCTTAAACGTGGAGGGGAGGGTCACCGGGGAGCTGTTTTTT. It is translated as CASSLNVEGRVTGELFF.

This clone was seen more than once but under ten times. The chain recombines TRBV2 with TRBJ1-1; D not certain. Trimming pared 4 bases from V and 1 base from J, leaving 4 bases between. Germline CDR1 reads SNHLY; CDR2 reads FYNNEI. The CDR3 sequence is 12 residues long. CDR3 sequence reads: CASSVQNTEAFF. CDR3 DNA: TGTGCCAGCAGTGTGCAGAACACTGAAGCTTTCTTT.

V is TRBV25-1 and J is TRBJ1-1, with D unresolved. Germline CDR1 reads MGHDK; CDR2 reads SYGVNS. The CDR3 is made up of 11 amino acids. V was clipped by 4 bases and J by 8 bases, with 8 bases between them. The CDR3 sequence: CASSVGPEAFF. The CDR3 DNA follows: TGTGCCAGCAGTGTAGGGCCAGAAGCTTTCTTT.

V is TRBV2 and J is TRBJ2-5; D call uncertain. The CDR3 sequence is 17 residues long. Looked up from germline, CDR1 is SNHLY and CDR2 is FYNNEI. The V end was cut by 2 bases, the J end by 5 bases, with 21 bases between. The CDR3 nucleotides read TGTGCCAGCAGTGAACTCTGGGTAGGGCATCTTGTGGAGACCCAGTACTTC. It specifies CASSELWVGHLVETQYF.

The rearrangement uses TRBV19 and TRBJ1-5, with D maybe TRBD1 (5 bases). Germline-derived CDR1 and CDR2 are LNHDA and SQIVND (reference sequence). The V gene lost 4 bases and the J gene lost 4 bases, with 8 bases spanning the gap. The CDR3 sequence is 13 residues long. The CDR3 coding sequence is TGTGCCAGTAGTACGACAGAAAATCAGCCCCAGCATTTT. Translated, it gives CASSTTENQPQHF.

The gene calls are TRBV2 and TRBJ2-1; no clear D. V dropped 7 bases and J dropped 0 bases, with 16 bases sitting between them. Germline V lookup: CDR1 SNHLY, CDR2 FYNNEI. This CDR3 has 16 amino acids. The CDR3, as DNA: TGTGCCAGCAACTCTCTGGGGTCCAGCTCCTACAATGAGCAGTTCTTC. Amino acid sequence: CASNSLGSSSYNEQFF.

The chain carries TRBV30 and TRBJ1-2; no firm D call. The CDR3 contains 13 residues. Germline CDR1 is GTSNPN and CDR2 is SVGIG (reference sequence). The ends were cut back, 1 base at V and 4 bases at J, with 10 bases in the middle. The DNA for the CDR3 is TGTGCCTGGAGTGACGACTTATTCTATGGCTACACCTTC. Its protein product is CAWSDDLFYGYTF.

This chain connects TRBV28 to TRBJ2-3; D gene unclear. Between the trimmed V and J ends, which lost 5 bases and 6 bases, there was a span of 12 bases. The germline V gene encodes CDR1 MDHEN and CDR2 SYDVKM. The CDR3 is 13 residues long. CDR3 DNA sequence: TGTGCCAGCAGTCCTAGAAGTGCCGATACGCAGTATTTT. Amino acids: CASSPRSADTQYF.

This clone was seen a single time. The rearrangement joins TRBV27 to TRBJ1-6; perhaps TRBD1 as D (5 bases). From germline, CDR1 is MNHEY and CDR2 SMNVEV (reference sequence). The CDR3 runs to 15 residues. V lost 7 bases to trimming and J lost 10 bases, with 20 bases between them. The CDR3 sequence: CASTTRALNGSPLHF. The DNA of the CDR3 is TGTGCCAGCACCACCAGGGCCTTGAACGGCTCACCCCTCCACTTT.

This clone has just a few counts. The chain combines TRBV6-4 with TRBJ1-5; TRBD1 is a possible D gene (6 bases). Trimming pared 7 bases from V and 4 bases from J, leaving 11 bases between. The CDR3 has 13 amino acids. Looked up from germline, CDR1 is MRHNA and CDR2 is SNTAGT. In nucleotides, the CDR3 is TGTGCCAGCACTAGACAGGCAAATCAGCCCCAGCATTTT. Translation: CASTRQANQPQHF.

The chain joins TRBV29-1 to TRBJ1-2; TRBD1 matches at 11 bases. Trimming cost V 4 bases and J 12 bases; bases outside gene matches: 10. Germline CDR1 reads SQVTM; CDR2 reads ANQGSEA. CDR3 length equals 13 residues. CDR3 bases: TGCAGCGTTGTCGTAAGGACAGGGGGCGATGACACCTTC. Translation: CSVVVRTGGDDTF. Variable domain in full (rest from reference TRBV29-1 and TRBJ1-2): SAVISQKPSRDICQRGTSLTIQCQVDSQVTMMFWYRQQPGQSLTLIATANQGSEATYESGFVIDKFPISRPNLTFSTLTVSNMSPEDSSIYLCSVVVRTGGDDTFGSGTRLTVV.

This clone was seen more than once but under ten times. This chain uses TRBV15 with TRBJ2-1; TRBD2 aligns across 10 bases. CDR1 is LNHNV, CDR2 YYDKDF, per germline (reference sequence). The V gene end was trimmed by 1 base and the J gene end by 4 bases; junction bases not matched to a gene: 7. This CDR3 contains 17 residues. CDR3 DNA sequence: TGTGCCACCAGCAGAGTTTCTGTACTAGCGGGGTACAATGAGCAGTTCTTC. Its protein is CATSRVSVLAGYNEQFF.

The chain uses TRBV6-8 and TRBJ2-2; 11 nucleotides align to TRBD1. Germline V lookup: CDR1 MNHGY, CDR2 SAAAGT. The CDR3 runs to 16 residues. Germline trimming cut 6 bases from V and 3 bases from J; bases unmatched to any gene: 6. DNA of the CDR3: TGTGCCAGCAGCCAGAGGACAGGGGGCTACACCGGGGAGCTGTTTTTT. Its protein is CASSQRTGGYTGELFF.